This TCR beta chain was recorded in a study of STAT5B mutations in CD4+ large granular lymphocyte leukemia. Profiling relied on immunoSEQ multiplex PCR, and the TCRdb table lists in-frame clones only, not all of them. The top ten clones hold 1.1% of a sample with 30,000 or so clones, 65% to 80% of them seen once. Per the germline V gene, CDR1 is SGHRS and CDR2 is YFSETQ. The CDR3 has 15 residues. V was cut by 3 bases and J by 2 bases, with 13 bases left in between. Sequencing used CD4+ T cells from blood buffy coats. This chain joins TRBV5-1 and TRBJ2-3; D is perhaps TRBD2 (6 bases). The TCR sequence derives from a human donor in good health. The CDR3 region is CASSYQGTFTDTQYF. The CDR3 nucleotides read TGCGCCAGCAGCTATCAAGGGACTTTCACAGATACGCAGTATTTT.